This T cell receptor beta chain stems from a study of cytomegalovirus exposure and HLA in healthy donors. This CDR3 spans 15 amino acids. The V gene lost 1 base and the J gene lost 5 bases, with 14 bases spanning the gap. Germline-derived CDR1 and CDR2 are SEHNR and FQNEAQ (reference sequence). The PCR was carried out with 60 Vbeta primers and 13 Jbeta primers. Only in-frame clones appear in the TCRdb table, and some are missing; sequencing was by immunoSEQ multiplex PCR. Of more than 200,000 clones in the sample, about four fifths were seen once. The sample taken for sequencing was PBMCs. This clonotype was obtained from a man in his forties in good health and CMV-seropositive. This sequence joins TRBV7-9 and TRBJ2-5, with D possibly TRBD2 on 5 matching bases. CDR3 amino acids: CASSLVAGAWETQYF. CDR3 bases: TGTGCCAGCAGCTTAGTCGCGGGCGCGTGGGAGACCCAGTACTTC.